This TCR beta chain stems from a study of shared clonotypes between healthy human individuals. This clone appeared a single time. CDR1 and CDR2 (germline): SGHTA, FQGTGA. CDR3 length: 14 residues. V gave up 4 bases and J gave up 3 bases, with 13 bases separating them. Only in-frame clones appear in the TCRdb table, and some are missing; sequencing was by immunoSEQ multiplex PCR. This sample has about 490,000 clones, with less than 80% found just once. The V call is TRBV7-3, the J call TRBJ2-7; the D gene is possibly TRBD2 (6 bases). This clonotype was sampled from a woman between 40 and 55 years old in good health. Some clones in this sample may be carry-over from other donors' samples. The sequencing input was PBMCs. CDR3 in DNA: TGTGCCAGCAGCTCCTACGGGGGTGGCTACGAGCAGTACTTC. Amino acids: CASSSYGGGYEQYF.